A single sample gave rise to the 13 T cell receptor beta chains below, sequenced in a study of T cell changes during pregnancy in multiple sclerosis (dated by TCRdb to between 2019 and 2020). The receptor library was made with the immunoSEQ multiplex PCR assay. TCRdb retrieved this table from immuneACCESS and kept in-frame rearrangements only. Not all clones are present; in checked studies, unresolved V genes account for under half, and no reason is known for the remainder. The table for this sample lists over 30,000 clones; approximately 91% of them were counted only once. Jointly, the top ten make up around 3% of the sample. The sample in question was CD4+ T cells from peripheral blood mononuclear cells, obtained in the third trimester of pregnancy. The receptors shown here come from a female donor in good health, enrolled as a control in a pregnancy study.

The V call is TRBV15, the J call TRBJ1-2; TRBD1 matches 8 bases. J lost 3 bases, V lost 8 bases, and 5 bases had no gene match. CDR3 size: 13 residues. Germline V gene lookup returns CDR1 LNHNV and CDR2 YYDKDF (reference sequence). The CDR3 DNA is TGTGCCACCGGACAGGGTTTCGACTATGGCTACACCTTC. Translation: CATGQGFDYGYTF.

Here the CDR3 reads CASSLVSSGANVLTF. As DNA, the CDR3 is TGTGCCAGCAGCCTAGTGAGCTCTGGGGCCAACGTCCTGACTTTC. The J gene is TRBJ2-6, the V gene TRBV6-5; D gene ambiguous. The CDR3 runs to 15 residues. Germline loops: CDR1 MNHEY, CDR2 SVGAGI. Between the trimmed V and J ends, which lost 6 bases and 0 bases, there was a span of 9 bases.

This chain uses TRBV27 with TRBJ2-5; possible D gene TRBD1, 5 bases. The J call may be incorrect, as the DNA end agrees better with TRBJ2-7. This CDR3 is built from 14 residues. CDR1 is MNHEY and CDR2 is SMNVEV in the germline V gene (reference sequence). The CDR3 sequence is CASSSSRVSYEQYF. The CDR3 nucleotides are TGTGCCAGCAGTTCAAGCAGGGTCTCCTACGAGCAGTACTTC.

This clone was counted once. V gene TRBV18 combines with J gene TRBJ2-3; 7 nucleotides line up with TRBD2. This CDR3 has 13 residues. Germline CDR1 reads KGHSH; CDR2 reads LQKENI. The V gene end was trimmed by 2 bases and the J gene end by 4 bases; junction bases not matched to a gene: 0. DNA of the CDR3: TGTGCCAGCTCACCAGCGGGAGCAGATACGCAGTATTTT. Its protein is CASSPAGADTQYF.

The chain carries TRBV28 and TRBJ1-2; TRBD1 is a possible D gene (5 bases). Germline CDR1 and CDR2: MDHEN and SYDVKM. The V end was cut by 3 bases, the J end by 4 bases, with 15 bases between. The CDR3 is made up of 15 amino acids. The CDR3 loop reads CASSLGRGVSYGYTF. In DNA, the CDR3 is TGTGCCAGCAGTTTGGGGCGGGGAGTTAGCTATGGCTACACCTTC.

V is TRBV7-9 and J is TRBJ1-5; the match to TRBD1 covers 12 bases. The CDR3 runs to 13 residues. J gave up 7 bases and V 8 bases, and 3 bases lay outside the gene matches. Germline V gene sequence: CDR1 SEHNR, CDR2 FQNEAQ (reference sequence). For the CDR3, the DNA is TGTGCCAGCGGGACAGGGGGCACCCAGCCCCAGCATTTT. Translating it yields CASGTGGTQPQHF.

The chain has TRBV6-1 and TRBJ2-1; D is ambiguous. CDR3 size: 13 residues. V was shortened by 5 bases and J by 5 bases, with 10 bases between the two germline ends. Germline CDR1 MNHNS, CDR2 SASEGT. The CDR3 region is CASSHLKNNEQFF. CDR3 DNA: TGTGCCAGCAGTCACCTAAAAAACAATGAGCAGTTCTTC.

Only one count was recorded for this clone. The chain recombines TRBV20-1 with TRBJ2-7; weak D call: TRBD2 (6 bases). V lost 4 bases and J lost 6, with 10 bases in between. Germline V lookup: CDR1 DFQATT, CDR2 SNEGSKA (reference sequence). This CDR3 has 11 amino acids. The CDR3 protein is CSATGEIEQYF. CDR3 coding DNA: TGCAGTGCTACGGGAGAAATCGAGCAGTACTTC.

The chain's CDR3 is CASSSRDRGLRGYTF. CDR3 DNA sequence: TGTGCCAGCAGTTCCCGGGACAGGGGGCTAAGGGGCTACACCTTC. This chain joins TRBV28 and TRBJ1-2; 12 bases agree with TRBD1. With V trimmed by 4 bases and J by 8 bases, 8 bases remained unmatched. Germline CDR1 is MDHEN and CDR2 is SYDVKM. The CDR3 covers 15 residues.

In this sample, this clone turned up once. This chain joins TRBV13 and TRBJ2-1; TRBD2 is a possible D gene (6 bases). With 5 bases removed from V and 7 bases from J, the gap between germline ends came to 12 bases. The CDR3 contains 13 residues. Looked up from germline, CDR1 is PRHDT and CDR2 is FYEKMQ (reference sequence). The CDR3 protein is CASSPPGVNEQFF. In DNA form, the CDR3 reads TGTGCCAGCAGCCCCCCGGGGGTGAATGAGCAGTTCTTC.

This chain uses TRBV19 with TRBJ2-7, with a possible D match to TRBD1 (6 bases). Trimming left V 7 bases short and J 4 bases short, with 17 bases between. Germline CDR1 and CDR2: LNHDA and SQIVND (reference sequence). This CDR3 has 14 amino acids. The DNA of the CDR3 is TGTGCCAGTAAAGGGCAAGGGGGACATTACGAGCAGTACTTC. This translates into CASKGQGGHYEQYF.

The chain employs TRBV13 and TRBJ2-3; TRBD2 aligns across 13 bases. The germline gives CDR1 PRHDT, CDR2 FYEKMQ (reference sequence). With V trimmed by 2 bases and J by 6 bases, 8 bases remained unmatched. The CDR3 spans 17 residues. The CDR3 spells CASSLLRLAGGGDTQYF. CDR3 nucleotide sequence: TGTGCCAGCAGCTTATTGCGACTAGCGGGAGGAGGGGATACGCAGTATTTT.

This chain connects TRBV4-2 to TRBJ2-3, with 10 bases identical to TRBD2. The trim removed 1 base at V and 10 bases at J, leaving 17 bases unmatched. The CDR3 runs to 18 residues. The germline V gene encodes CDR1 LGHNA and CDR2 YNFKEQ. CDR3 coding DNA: TGTGCCAGCAGCCAAGCCGCCAGTACTAGCGGGGTGGGTCTTGCGCAGTATTTT. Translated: CASSQAASTSGVGLAQYF.